Each of the 21 T cell receptor beta chains below was sequenced from the same sample in a study of T cells in tuberculosis (dated by TCRdb to the late 2010s). The library came from the immunoSEQ multiplex PCR assay. Imported from immuneACCESS, the table was reduced by TCRdb to in-frame sequences with V and J called. These copies leave out some clones; in studies compared against another copy, an unresolved V gene accounts for under half, and the cause of the remainder is not known. This sample is represented by fewer than 40,000 clones; 95% of them were singletons. The top ten constitute 2% to 2.5% of the sample. The specimen sequenced was PBMCs. These receptors were obtained from a donor under 30 with latent tuberculosis or without tuberculosis infection.

The V call is TRBV19, the J call TRBJ2-5; 7 nucleotides align to TRBD1. Per germline, CDR1 LNHDA and CDR2 SQIVND (reference sequence). CDR3 length: 16 amino acids. Trimming at V came to 1 base and at J to 5 bases, leaving 10 bases not matched to a gene. The CDR3 loop is CASSIGTGARRETQYF. DNA of the CDR3: TGTGCCAGTAGTATAGGGACAGGTGCCAGGAGGGAGACCCAGTACTTC.

This chain joins TRBV19 and TRBJ2-7; D is perhaps TRBD1 (6 bases). Looked up from germline, CDR1 is LNHDA and CDR2 is SQIVND (reference sequence). This CDR3 contains 13 residues. V was clipped by 6 bases and J by 4 bases, with 13 bases between them. The CDR3 sequence is CASSRDNFYEQYF. CDR3 in DNA: TGTGCCAGTAGCCGGGACAACTTTTACGAGCAGTACTTC.

The chain combines TRBV2 with TRBJ1-2; 7 bases map to TRBD1. V shed 7 bases and J 4 bases; nucleotides not matched to a gene: 15. Looked up from germline, CDR1 is SNHLY and CDR2 is FYNNEI. The CDR3 runs 16 residues. The DNA for the CDR3 is TGTGCCAGCACCACCCGAACGGGACAGAAAGCCTATGGCTACACCTTC. It codes for CASTTRTGQKAYGYTF. Full variable domain (missing parts from reference TRBV2 and TRBJ1-2): EPEVTQTPSHQVTQMGQEVILRCVPISNHLYFYWYRQILGQKVEFLVSFYNNEISEKSEIFDDQFSVERPDGSNFTLKIRSTKLEDSAMYFCASTTRTGQKAYGYTFGSGTRLTVV.

The V call is TRBV6-1, the J call TRBJ2-1; TRBD1 matches 8 bases. This CDR3 is 14 amino acids long. Germline V gives CDR1 MNHNS, CDR2 SASEGT. The J segment lost 7 bases and the V segment lost 4 bases, leaving 6 bases of the junction unmatched. CDR3 protein: CASSGQGSENEQFF. CDR3 nucleotide sequence: TGTGCCAGCAGTGGACAGGGGTCTGAGAATGAGCAGTTCTTC.

The chain employs TRBV29-1 and TRBJ2-7, with 8 positions matching TRBD1. Germline-derived CDR1 and CDR2 are SQVTM and ANQGSEA. V gave up 4 bases and J gave up 1 base; unmatched junction bases: 3. The CDR3 totals 13 residues. The CDR3 is CSVGDRISYEQYF. CDR3 sequence (DNA): TGCAGCGTTGGGGACAGGATTTCCTACGAGCAGTACTTC.

The V call is TRBV19, the J call TRBJ1-4; 8 nucleotides line up with TRBD1. Germline V gene lookup returns CDR1 LNHDA and CDR2 SQIVND (reference sequence). V was clipped by 1 base and J by 4 bases; unmatched bases: 8. CDR3 length: 17 residues. CDR3 nucleotide sequence: TGTGCCAGTAGTATAGGGTCGACAGGGGAAAATAATGAAAAACTGTTTTTT. Translated: CASSIGSTGENNEKLFF.

V is TRBV4-3 and J is TRBJ1-2; 7 bases align to TRBD1. The CDR3 is 13 residues long. Losses at the gene ends were 1 base for V and 8 bases for J; bases not matched to a gene: 4. CDR1 and CDR2 (germline): LGHNA, YSLEER. This CDR3 reads CASSQVNRGGYTF. The CDR3 region has the DNA TGCGCCAGCAGCCAAGTAAACAGGGGCGGCTACACCTTC.

V is TRBV9 and J is TRBJ2-7; 8 nucleotides line up with TRBD2. V was clipped by 4 bases and J by 2 bases; unmatched bases: 5. The CDR3 spans 14 residues. Germline lookup yields CDR1 SGDLS and CDR2 YYNGEE. CDR3 sequence: CASSPSGSAYEQYF. CDR3 nucleotides: TGTGCCAGCAGCCCTAGCGGGTCGGCCTACGAGCAGTACTTC.

The J gene is TRBJ2-1, the V gene TRBV28; 10 bases line up with TRBD2. The trim removed 6 bases at V and 2 bases at J, leaving 19 bases unmatched. CDR3 length equals 20 residues. The germline V gene has CDR1 MDHEN and CDR2 SYDVKM. This CDR3 is CASSGLNFGEREGPYNEQFF. CDR3 bases: TGTGCCAGCAGCGGCCTAAACTTTGGGGAGCGGGAGGGCCCCTACAATGAGCAGTTCTTC.

This rearrangement joins TRBV7-6 to TRBJ2-2, with 8 bases matching TRBD1. With V trimmed by 5 bases and J by 2 bases, 7 bases remained unmatched. This CDR3 region has 16 residues. Germline-derived CDR1 and CDR2 are SGHVS and FNYEAQ. The CDR3 sequence: CASSPMGQVNTGELFF. The CDR3 DNA is TGTGCCAGCAGCCCCATGGGACAGGTTAACACCGGGGAGCTGTTTTTT.

The V and J genes are TRBV5-4 and TRBJ2-3; 16 nucleotides align to TRBD2. This CDR3 has 18 residues. The germline V gene encodes CDR1 SGHNT and CDR2 YYREEE (reference sequence). V lost 3 bases, J lost 3 bases, and 7 bases stayed unmatched. The CDR3 is CASSSLRGLAGGTDTQYF. In DNA, the CDR3 is TGTGCCAGCAGCTCACTCCGGGGACTAGCGGGGGGGACAGATACGCAGTATTTT.

V usage is TRBV14 and J usage is TRBJ2-5; 16 positions match TRBD2. The CDR3 runs 17 residues. The germline CDR1 and CDR2 sequences are SGHDN and FVKESK. V shed 2 bases and J 4 bases; nucleotides not matched to a gene: 4. This chain's CDR3 is CASSQPGLAGGGETQYF. In DNA form, the CDR3 reads TGTGCCAGCAGCCAACCGGGACTAGCGGGAGGGGGAGAGACCCAGTACTTC.

J is TRBJ2-3 and V is TRBV19; TRBD2 matches 9 bases. The trim removed 8 bases at V and 0 bases at J, leaving 6 bases unmatched. Germline values: CDR1 LNHDA, CDR2 SQIVND (reference sequence). This CDR3 is built from 15 residues. The CDR3 loop reads CASCPSGVSTDTQYF. The CDR3 bases are TGTGCCAGTTGTCCTAGCGGGGTAAGCACAGATACGCAGTATTTT.

V gene TRBV30 combines with J gene TRBJ1-1; D unclear. The CDR3 has 15 amino acids. V lost 4 bases, J lost 4 bases, and 19 bases lay in between. CDR1 and CDR2 (germline): GTSNPN, SVGIG (reference sequence). CDR3 residues: CAWTSLGEGSTEAFF. The CDR3 coding sequence is TGTGCCTGGACCTCACTCGGGGAGGGTTCCACTGAAGCTTTCTTT.

The sample holds one count of this clone. The chain uses TRBV9 and TRBJ2-2, with 9 bases identical to TRBD1. With V trimmed by 3 bases and J by 3 bases, 3 bases remained unmatched. Germline CDR1 and CDR2: SGDLS and YYNGEE. The CDR3 has 15 residues. The CDR3, as DNA: TGTGCCAGCAGCGAAGGACAGGGGTACACCGGGGAGCTGTTTTTT. It specifies CASSEGQGYTGELFF.

V gene TRBV7-6 combines with J gene TRBJ2-5, with D hard to call. V shed 2 bases and J shed 1 base, with 11 bases lying between them. Germline CDR1 SGHVS, CDR2 FNYEAQ. The CDR3 consists of 15 residues. The CDR3, as DNA: TGTGCCAGCAGCTTACTTCATAGCCGCCAAGAGACCCAGTACTTC. Protein product: CASSLLHSRQETQYF.

The V call is TRBV4-1, the J call TRBJ1-1, with a weak D call TRBD1 (6 bases). The CDR3 spans 15 residues. The germline V and J ends were trimmed by 3 bases and 1 base, with 12 bases remaining between them. The germline V gene encodes CDR1 MGHRA and CDR2 YSYEKL. In nucleotides, the CDR3 is TGCGCCAGCAGCCACGGCAGGGGCCCGAACACTGAAGCTTTCTTT. Amino acids: CASSHGRGPNTEAFF.

The chain uses TRBV6-5 and TRBJ1-6; unclear D gene. Trimming took 7 bases from V and 10 from J, leaving 20 bases between them. The CDR3 has 15 amino acids. Germline assignment: CDR1 MNHEY and CDR2 SVGAGI. In nucleotides, the CDR3 is TGTGCCAGCAATTTGGCTCTGGGCCTCTCCTCACCCCTCCACTTT. Translation: CASNLALGLSSPLHF.

This chain connects TRBV6-4 to TRBJ2-5; 15 bases are a match to TRBD2. The V gene end was trimmed by 4 bases and the J gene end by 3 bases; junction bases not matched to a gene: 6. In germline, CDR1 is MRHNA, CDR2 SNTAGT. This CDR3 spans 17 amino acids. CDR3 sequence: CASSGPGLAGGKETQYF. In nucleotides, the CDR3 is TGTGCCAGCAGTGGCCCGGGACTAGCGGGAGGTAAAGAGACCCAGTACTTC.

This rearrangement joins TRBV19 to TRBJ2-1, with no clear D. Germline V gene lookup returns CDR1 LNHDA and CDR2 SQIVND (reference sequence). CDR3 length: 12 amino acids. The V gene lost 1 base and the J gene lost 7 bases, with 5 bases spanning the gap. CDR3 region: CASSIVRNEQFF. The CDR3 DNA follows: TGTGCCAGTAGTATAGTCAGGAATGAGCAGTTCTTC.

The chain combines TRBV2 with TRBJ2-1, with D possibly being TRBD1 (6 bases). This CDR3 spans 14 amino acids. The ends were cut back, 6 bases at V and 10 bases at J, with 19 bases in the middle. Germline CDR1 reads SNHLY; CDR2 reads FYNNEI. The CDR3 region is CASRDGLQGREQFF. DNA of the CDR3: TGTGCCAGCAGAGACGGATTACAGGGAAGAGAGCAGTTCTTC.